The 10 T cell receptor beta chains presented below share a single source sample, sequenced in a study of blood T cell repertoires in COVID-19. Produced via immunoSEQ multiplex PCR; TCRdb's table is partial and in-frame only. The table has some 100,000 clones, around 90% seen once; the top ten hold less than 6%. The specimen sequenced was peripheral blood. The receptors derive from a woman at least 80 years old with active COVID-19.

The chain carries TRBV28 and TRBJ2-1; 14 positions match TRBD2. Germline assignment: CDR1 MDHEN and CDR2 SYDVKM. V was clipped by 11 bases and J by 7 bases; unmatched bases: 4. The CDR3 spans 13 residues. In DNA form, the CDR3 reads TGTGCCTCCGGGACTAGCGGGAGAAATGAGCAGTTCTTC. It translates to CASGTSGRNEQFF.

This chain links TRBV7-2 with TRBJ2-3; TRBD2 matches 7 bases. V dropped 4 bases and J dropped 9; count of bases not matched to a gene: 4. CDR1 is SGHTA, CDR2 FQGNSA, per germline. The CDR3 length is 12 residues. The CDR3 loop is CASSSGGRTQYF. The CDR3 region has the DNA TGTGCCAGCAGCTCCGGGGGGAGGACGCAGTATTTT.

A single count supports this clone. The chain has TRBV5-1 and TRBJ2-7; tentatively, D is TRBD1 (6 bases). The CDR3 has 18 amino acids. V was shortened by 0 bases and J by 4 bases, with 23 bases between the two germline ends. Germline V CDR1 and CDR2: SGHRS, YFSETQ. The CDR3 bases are TGCGCCAGCAGCTTGGACCTCCAGGGGACAAACGTAGGGTACGAGCAGTACTTC. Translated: CASSLDLQGTNVGYEQYF.

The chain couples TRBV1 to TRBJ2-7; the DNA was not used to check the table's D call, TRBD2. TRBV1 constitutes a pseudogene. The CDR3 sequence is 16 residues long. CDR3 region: CTSSQEGSGEENEQYF. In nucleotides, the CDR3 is TGCACCAGCAGCCAAGAAGGCTCGGGAGAGGAGAACGAGCAGTACTTC.

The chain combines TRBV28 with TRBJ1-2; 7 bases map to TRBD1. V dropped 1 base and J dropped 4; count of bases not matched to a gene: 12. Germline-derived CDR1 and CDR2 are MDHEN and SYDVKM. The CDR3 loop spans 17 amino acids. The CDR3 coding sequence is TGTGCCAGCAGTTTATCCCGCCCCCGACAGGGAAGCTATGGCTACACCTTC. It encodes CASSLSRPRQGSYGYTF.

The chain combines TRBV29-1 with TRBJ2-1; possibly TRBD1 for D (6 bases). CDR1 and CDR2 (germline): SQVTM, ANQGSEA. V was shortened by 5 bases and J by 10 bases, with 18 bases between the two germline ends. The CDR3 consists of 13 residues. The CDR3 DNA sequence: TGCAGCGTTTCGAATAACAGGGTCGGCGAGCAGTTCTTC. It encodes CSVSNNRVGEQFF.

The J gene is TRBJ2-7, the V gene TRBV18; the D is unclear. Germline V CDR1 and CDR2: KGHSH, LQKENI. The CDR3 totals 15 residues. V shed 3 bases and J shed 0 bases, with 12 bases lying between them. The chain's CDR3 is CASSPTLRSSYEQYF. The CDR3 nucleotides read TGTGCCAGCTCACCGACTCTAAGGAGCTCCTACGAGCAGTACTTC.

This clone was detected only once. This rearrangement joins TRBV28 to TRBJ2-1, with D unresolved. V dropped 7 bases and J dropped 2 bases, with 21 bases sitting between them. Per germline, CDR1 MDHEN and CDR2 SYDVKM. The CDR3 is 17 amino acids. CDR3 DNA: TGTGCCAGCACCCACATGGATGTAGCCCTGGCCTACAATGAGCAGTTCTTC. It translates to CASTHMDVALAYNEQFF.

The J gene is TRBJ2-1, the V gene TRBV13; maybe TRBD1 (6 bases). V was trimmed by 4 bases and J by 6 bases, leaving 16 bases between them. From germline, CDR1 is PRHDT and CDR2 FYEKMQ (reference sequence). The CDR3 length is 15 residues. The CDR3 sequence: CASSSHPGQSNEQFF. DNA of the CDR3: TGTGCCAGCAGCTCCCACCCGGGACAAAGCAATGAGCAGTTCTTC.

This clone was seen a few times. The DNA of the CDR3 is TGTGCCAGCAGCGGACTAGCGGGGAGAGGGAATGAGCAGTTCTTC. Translating gives CASSGLAGRGNEQFF. This chain joins TRBV7-6 and TRBJ2-1; 12 positions agree with TRBD2. Germline CDR1 SGHVS, CDR2 FNYEAQ. V trimming: 5 bases; J trimming: 7 bases; junction bases outside the gene matches: 6. The CDR3 extends over 15 amino acids.